Listed here is a single T cell receptor (beta chain). This clonotype was found a few times. The antigen it binds to is not known. No base-level quality is on record; no much larger clone is a single base apart. Looking up the germline V gene yields CDR1 SGDLS and CDR2 YYNGEE. The CDR3 contains 15 residues, cysteine and phenylalanine counted. Of the read, only the CDR3 DNA is kept; its 45 bases are in frame from base 1. Cut back by 1 base and 2 bases, the V and J ends lie 11 bases apart. The library was generated by 5' RACE. Sequencing took place on an Illumina HiSeq 2000. Template switching introduced a universal primer binding site; the final cDNA contained a unique molecular identifier, enabling accurate counting of TCR cDNA molecules. Specific primers in the conserved constant-segment region were used to synthesize first-strand cDNA for the TCR alpha and beta chains. To control for contamination, each cDNA library was double barcoded with a SMART-Mk sample barcode plus Illumina barcodes. TruSeq adapter sequences, together with Illumina sample barcodes, were added in two successive PCR steps. Sequencing of the TCR alpha and beta cDNA libraries was done on the Illumina HiSeq platform using custom primers. The published analysis was carried out like this. Unique molecular identifiers were extracted from raw reads with MiGEC, and CDR3 positions were determined with MiXCR. For each individual, recombination models were inferred using an EM algorithm with the repgenHMM and IGoR tools. Shared clonotypes were analyzed with the tcR package in R, and sharing was normalized by the product of cloneset sizes. Out-of-frame nonproductive sequences were analyzed to study raw recombination free of thymic and clonal selection effects. TCRdb applied fastp at Q25 and MiXCR to the public reads, then kept only in-frame beta chains. Identical CDR3 proteins give one entry, which carries the most common genes and DNA. The V and J calls here are based on TCRdb, not the publication. In this sample the table shows 1.5 million to 2 million distinct CDR3 sequences, under 35% of which occur a single time. Approximately 0.25% of the sample goes to the ten largest clones.

Only healthy Caucasian donors were included. The entry originates in a study of identical twins (TCRdb year 2016). About the full investigation: To test whether fetal clonotypes persist, the study used deep sequencing on TCR alpha and beta repertoires from monozygotic twins, unrelated adults of various ages, and cord blood. To rule out contamination, replicate twin experiments were performed at different times with different library preparation protocols.

Paper-wide results and their limitations: Fewer insertions were carried by abundant cord blood beta clonotypes, a similar but weaker trend appeared in young adult naive repertoires, and no such trend appeared in memory repertoires. In beta out-of-frame sequences, excess twin sharing was weaker, because having fewer shared sequences lowered the signal-to-noise ratio. Invariant T cells such as MAIT and iNKT could partly confound zero-insertion analyses, though diverse VJ usage argued against this for most clonotypes. Compared with coincidental sharing between unrelated individuals, an excess of low generation-probability sequences was observed among out-of-frame TCR alpha sequences shared between twins. Conclusions relied on cross-sectional statistical analysis, since the same donors could not be followed over many years. Recombination models systematically underestimated out-of-frame TCR alpha sharing in monozygotic twins but agreed with sharing between unrelated individuals.

Sequencing input: cord blood. This clonotype was sampled from a newborn girl in good health. The rearrangement joined TRBV9 to TRBJ2-3; the D gene is possibly TRBD2, with 5 bases matching. In nucleotide form, the sequence is TGTGCCAGCAGCGTACTGACTACTCCCACAGATACGCAGTATTTT. This encodes CASSVLTTPTDTQYF.